One sample yielded the 8 T cell receptor beta chains listed below, sequenced in a study of T-cell memory formation after mild COVID-19. TCRdb re-called the 5' RACE reads with MiXCR, one entry per CDR3 protein. The repertoire holds about 100,000 distinct CDR3 sequences, with approximately 15% as singletons. Sequencing used PBMCs or a T cell subset sorted from them (not recorded which). These receptors were taken from a man aged 18 to 30 who had mild COVID-19 (a few samples of this study predate the infection). Cell type and time point are not known.

The chain recombines TRBV6-5 with TRBJ1-1; D perhaps matches TRBD1 (6 bases). Germline values: CDR1 MNHEY, CDR2 SVGAGI. Trimming removed 4 bases at V and 11 bases at J, with 17 bases between. The length of the CDR3 is 13 residues. The CDR3 DNA sequence: TGTGCCAGCAGTTTGGGGGGCCTGGTCTCGGCTTTCTTT. Its protein is CASSLGGLVSAFF.

The chain has TRBV12-3 or TRBV12-4 and TRBJ1-2; D is uncertain. V was pared by 0 bases and J by 6 bases, with 8 bases between. There are 13 residues in the CDR3. The CDR3 loop reads CASSLAEMDGYTF. In nucleotides, the CDR3 is TGTGCCAGCAGTTTAGCAGAAATGGATGGCTACACCTTC.

This clonotype has a handful of counts. This chain joins TRBV6-6 and TRBJ2-5; 8 positions match TRBD2. CDR1 and CDR2 (germline): MNHNY, SVGAGI (reference sequence). The J segment lost 2 bases and the V segment lost 8 bases, leaving 10 bases of the junction unmatched. This CDR3 has 15 residues. The CDR3 sequence: CASLGSGEQQETQYF. The CDR3 bases are TGTGCCAGCCTGGGTAGCGGGGAACAACAAGAGACCCAGTACTTC.

As to this clonotype: This may come from a read error, since a much larger clone is one base off. The V call is TRBV7-9, the J call TRBJ2-7; D may be TRBD1 or TRBD2 (5 bases each). The V gene lost 3 bases and the J gene lost 11 bases, with 11 bases spanning the gap. The CDR3 is 11 residues long. CDR1 and CDR2 (germline): SEHNR, FQNEAQ (reference sequence). The CDR3 protein is CASSLGPEKYF. The CDR3 DNA sequence: TGTGCCAGCAGCTTGGGACCGGAGAAGTACTTC.

A word on this clonotype: The junction differs from germline at one of its ends, possibly a read error. The gene calls are TRBV3-1 and TRBJ2-2; D is unresolved. The CDR3 has 15 residues. Germline V gene sequence: CDR1 LGHDT, CDR2 YNNKEL (reference sequence). In DNA form, the CDR3 reads TGTGCCAGCAGTCAAGACTTACGGAACACCGGGGAGCTGTTTTTT. Its protein is CASSQDLRNTGELFF.

This clonotype was counted at least ten times. The chain couples TRBV7-3 to TRBJ2-5, with no clear D. Trimming stripped 5 bases from V and 5 bases from J, with 12 bases between. Per germline, CDR1 SGHTA and CDR2 FQGTGA. The CDR3 is 13 amino acids. CDR3 bases: TGTGCCAGCAGCCCCGATCAAGGGGAGACCCAGTACTTC. Amino acid sequence: CASSPDQGETQYF.

This clonotype was counted between two and nine times. The chain joins TRBV4-1 to TRBJ1-6; D might be TRBD1 (6 bases). CDR1 and CDR2 from the germline V gene are MGHRA and YSYEKL. Trimming shortened V by 7 bases and J by 5 bases, and 18 bases separated the two germline ends. The length of the CDR3 is 16 residues. The CDR3 loop is CASTVEGGFDNSPLHF. The DNA for the CDR3 is TGCGCCAGCACCGTTGAAGGGGGGTTTGATAATTCACCCCTCCACTTT.

There are a few counts of this clonotype. The chain uses TRBV5-1 and TRBJ2-7; D gene uncertain. V shed 1 base and J shed 5 bases, with 7 bases lying between them. This CDR3 contains 12 residues. CDR1 and CDR2 from the germline V gene are SGHRS and YFSETQ. The DNA of the CDR3 is TGCGCCAGCAGCTTGTTCAACGACGAGCAGTACTTC. This sequence encodes CASSLFNDEQYF.